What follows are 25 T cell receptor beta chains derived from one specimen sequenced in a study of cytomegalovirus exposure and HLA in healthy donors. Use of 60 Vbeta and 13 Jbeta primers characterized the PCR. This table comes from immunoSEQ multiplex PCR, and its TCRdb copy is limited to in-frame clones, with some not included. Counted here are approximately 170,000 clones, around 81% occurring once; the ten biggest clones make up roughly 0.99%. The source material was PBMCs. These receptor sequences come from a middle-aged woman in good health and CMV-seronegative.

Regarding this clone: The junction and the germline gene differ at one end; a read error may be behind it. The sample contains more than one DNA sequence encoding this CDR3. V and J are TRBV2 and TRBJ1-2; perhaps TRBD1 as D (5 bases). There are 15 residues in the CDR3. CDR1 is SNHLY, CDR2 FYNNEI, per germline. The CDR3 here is CASSPVEGANYGYTF. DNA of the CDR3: TGCGCCAGCAGTCCCGTCGAAGGGGCAAACTATGGCTACACCTTC. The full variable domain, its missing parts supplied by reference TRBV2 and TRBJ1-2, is EPEVTQTPSHQVTQMGQEVILRCVPISNHLYFYWYRQILGQKVEFLVSFYNNEISEKSEIFDDQFSVERPDGSNFTLKIRSTKLEDSAMYFCASSPVEGANYGYTFGSGTRLTVV.

The DNA for the CDR3 is TGTGCCAGCAGCTTTTTCCTTAGCGGGAACTACGAGCAGTACTTC. Its protein product is CASSFFLSGNYEQYF. J is TRBJ2-7 and V is TRBV5-6, with 8 bases identical to TRBD2. Germline lookup yields CDR1 SGHDT and CDR2 YYEEEE. The CDR3 extends over 15 amino acids. The junction had 7 bases not matched to a gene; V was cut back by 2 bases and J by 3 bases. The full variable domain, in which reference TRBV5-6 and TRBJ2-7 provide the parts outside the CDR3, is DAGVTQSPTHLIKTRGQQVTLRCSPKSGHDTVSWYQQALGQGPQFIFQYYEEEERQRGNFPDRFSGHQFPNYSSELNVNALLLGDSALYLCASSFFLSGNYEQYFGPGTRLTVT.

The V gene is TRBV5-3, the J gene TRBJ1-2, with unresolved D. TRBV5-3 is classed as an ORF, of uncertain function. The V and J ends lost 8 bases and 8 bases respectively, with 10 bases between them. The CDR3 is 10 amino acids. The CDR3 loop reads CASLSLGYTF. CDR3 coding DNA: TGTGCCAGTTTATCTTTGGGCTACACCTTC.

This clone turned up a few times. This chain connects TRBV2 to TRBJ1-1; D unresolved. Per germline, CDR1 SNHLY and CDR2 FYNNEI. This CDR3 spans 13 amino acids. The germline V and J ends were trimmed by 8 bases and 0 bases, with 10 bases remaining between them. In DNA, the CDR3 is TGTGCCAGCTCCCAGGCCATGAACACTGAAGCTTTCTTT. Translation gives CASSQAMNTEAFF.

CDR3 sequence (DNA): TGTGCTAGTGGTTTCCTTCACACCATATATTTT. Translation: CASGFLHTIYF. The rearrangement joins TRBV12-5 to TRBJ1-3; D unclear. Germline V gives CDR1 LGHNT, CDR2 FRNRAP. Trimming left V 3 bases short and J 8 bases short, with 5 bases between. This CDR3 is built from 11 residues.

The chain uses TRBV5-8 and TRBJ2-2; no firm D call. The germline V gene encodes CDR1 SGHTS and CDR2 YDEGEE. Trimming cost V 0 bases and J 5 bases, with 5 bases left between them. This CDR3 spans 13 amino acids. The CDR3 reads CASSLDSTGELFF. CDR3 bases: TGTGCCAGCAGCTTGGACAGTACCGGGGAGCTGTTTTTT. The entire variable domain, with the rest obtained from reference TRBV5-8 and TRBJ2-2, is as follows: EAGVTQSPTHLIKTRGQQATLRCSPISGHTSVYWYQQALGLGLQFLLWYDEGEERNRGNFPPRFSGRQFPNYSSELNVNALELEDSALYLCASSLDSTGELFFGEGSRLTVL.

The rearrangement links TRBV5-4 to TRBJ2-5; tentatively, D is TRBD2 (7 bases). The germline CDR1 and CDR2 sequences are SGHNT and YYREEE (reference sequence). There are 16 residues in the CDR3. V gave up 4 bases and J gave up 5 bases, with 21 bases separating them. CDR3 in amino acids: CASSQGGGGPGETQYF. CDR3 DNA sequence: TGTGCCAGCAGCCAAGGGGGGGGAGGGCCAGGGGAGACCCAGTACTTC.

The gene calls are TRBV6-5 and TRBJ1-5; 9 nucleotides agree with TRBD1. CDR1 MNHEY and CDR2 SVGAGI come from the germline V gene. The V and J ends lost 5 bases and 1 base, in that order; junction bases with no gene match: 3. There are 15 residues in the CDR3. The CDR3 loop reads CASSPGTGSNQPQHF. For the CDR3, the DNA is TGTGCCAGCAGTCCCGGGACAGGGAGCAATCAGCCCCAGCATTTT.

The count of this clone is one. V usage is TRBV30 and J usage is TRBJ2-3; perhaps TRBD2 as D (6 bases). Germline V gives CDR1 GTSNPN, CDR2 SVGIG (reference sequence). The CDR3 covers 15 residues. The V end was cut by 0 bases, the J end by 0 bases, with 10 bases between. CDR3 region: CAWSVSSGSTDTQYF. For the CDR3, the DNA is TGTGCCTGGAGTGTCTCGAGCGGGAGCACAGATACGCAGTATTTT.

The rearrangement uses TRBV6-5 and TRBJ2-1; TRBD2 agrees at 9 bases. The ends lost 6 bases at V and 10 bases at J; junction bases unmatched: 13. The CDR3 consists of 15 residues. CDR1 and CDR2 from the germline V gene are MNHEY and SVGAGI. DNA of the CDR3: TGTGCCAGCAGGCAATCTAGCGGGGCCTGGGGGGAGCAGTTCTTC. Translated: CASRQSSGAWGEQFF.

The CDR3 coding sequence is TGTGCCAGCAGCCCCGGGACTTTCTCCTACGAGCAGTACTTC. It translates to CASSPGTFSYEQYF. The rearrangement joins TRBV2 to TRBJ2-7, with D perhaps TRBD2 (6 bases). This CDR3 has 14 residues. From germline, CDR1 is SNHLY and CDR2 FYNNEI. V was trimmed by 6 bases and J by 0 bases, leaving 12 bases between them.

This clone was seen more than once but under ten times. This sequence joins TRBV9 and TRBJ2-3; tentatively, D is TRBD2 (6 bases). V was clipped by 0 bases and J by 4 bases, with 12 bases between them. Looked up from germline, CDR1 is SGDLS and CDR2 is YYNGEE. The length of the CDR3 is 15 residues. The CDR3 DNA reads TGTGCCAGCAGCGTAGCCGGGAGTGGCGCAGATACGCAGTATTTT. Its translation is CASSVAGSGADTQYF.

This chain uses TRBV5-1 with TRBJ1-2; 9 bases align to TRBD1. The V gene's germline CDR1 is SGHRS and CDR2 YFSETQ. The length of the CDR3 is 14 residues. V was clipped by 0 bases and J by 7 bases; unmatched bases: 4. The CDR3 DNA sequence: TGCGCCAGCAGCTTGGAACAGGGGGCGCCTGGCTACACCTTC. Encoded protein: CASSLEQGAPGYTF.

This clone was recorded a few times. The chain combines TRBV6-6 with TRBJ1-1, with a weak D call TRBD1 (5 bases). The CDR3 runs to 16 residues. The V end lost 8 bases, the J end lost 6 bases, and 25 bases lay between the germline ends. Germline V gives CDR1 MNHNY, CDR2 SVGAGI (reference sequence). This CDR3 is CASRRGGGGLTSEAFF. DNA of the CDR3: TGTGCCAGCCGGAGGGGCGGGGGGGGTCTGACTTCTGAAGCTTTCTTT.

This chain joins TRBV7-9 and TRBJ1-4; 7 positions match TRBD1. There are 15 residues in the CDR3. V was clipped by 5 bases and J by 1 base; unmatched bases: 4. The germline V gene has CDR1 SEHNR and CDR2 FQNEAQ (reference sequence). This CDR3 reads CASSRTGETNEKLFF. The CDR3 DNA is TGTGCCAGCAGCCGTACAGGGGAAACTAATGAAAAACTGTTTTTT.

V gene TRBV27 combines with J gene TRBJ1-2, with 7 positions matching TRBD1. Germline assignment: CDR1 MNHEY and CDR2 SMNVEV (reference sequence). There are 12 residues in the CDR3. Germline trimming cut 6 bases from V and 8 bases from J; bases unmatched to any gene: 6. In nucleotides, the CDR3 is TGTGCCAGCAGGACCCAGGGGGGCGGCTACACCTTC. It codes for CASRTQGGGYTF.

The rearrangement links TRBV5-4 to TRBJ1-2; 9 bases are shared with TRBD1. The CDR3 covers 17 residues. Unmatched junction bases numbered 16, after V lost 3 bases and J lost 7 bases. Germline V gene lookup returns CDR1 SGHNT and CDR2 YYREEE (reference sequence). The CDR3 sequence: CASSSGRPLTGGGGYTF. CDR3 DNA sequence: TGTGCCAGCAGCTCCGGCCGACCTCTTACAGGGGGCGGTGGCTACACCTTC.

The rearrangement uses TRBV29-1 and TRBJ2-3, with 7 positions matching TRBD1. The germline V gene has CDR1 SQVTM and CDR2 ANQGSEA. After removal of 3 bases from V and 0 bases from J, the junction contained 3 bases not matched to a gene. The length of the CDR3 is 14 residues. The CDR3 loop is CSVDRGTSTDTQYF. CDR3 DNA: TGCAGCGTTGACAGGGGGACGAGCACAGATACGCAGTATTTT.

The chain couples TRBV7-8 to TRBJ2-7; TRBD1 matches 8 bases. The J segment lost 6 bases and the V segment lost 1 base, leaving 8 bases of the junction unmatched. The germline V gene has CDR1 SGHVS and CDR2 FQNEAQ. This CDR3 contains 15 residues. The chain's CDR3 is CASSLVGQGPLEQYF. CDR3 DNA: TGTGCCAGCAGCTTAGTAGGACAGGGCCCCCTCGAGCAGTACTTC.

For the CDR3, the DNA is TGCGCCAGCAGCCCGGGGACTAGCGACCAAGAGACCCAGTACTTC. It encodes CASSPGTSDQETQYF. V is TRBV5-1 and J is TRBJ2-5, with 10 bases fitting TRBD2. The V gene's germline CDR1 is SGHRS and CDR2 YFSETQ. This CDR3 has 15 residues. V shed 4 bases and J 0 bases; nucleotides not matched to a gene: 3.

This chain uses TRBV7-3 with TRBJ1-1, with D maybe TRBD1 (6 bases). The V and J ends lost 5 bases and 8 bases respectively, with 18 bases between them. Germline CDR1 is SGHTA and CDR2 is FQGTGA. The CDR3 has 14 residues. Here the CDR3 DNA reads TGTGCCAGCAGCCTGAATACACAGGGCTCCGAAGCTTTCTTT. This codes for CASSLNTQGSEAFF.

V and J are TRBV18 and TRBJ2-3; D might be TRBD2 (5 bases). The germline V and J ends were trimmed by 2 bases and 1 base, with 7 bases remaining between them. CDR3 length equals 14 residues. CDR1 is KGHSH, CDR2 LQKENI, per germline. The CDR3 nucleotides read TGTGCCAGCTCACCAGGACTGGGCACAGATACGCAGTATTTT. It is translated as CASSPGLGTDTQYF.

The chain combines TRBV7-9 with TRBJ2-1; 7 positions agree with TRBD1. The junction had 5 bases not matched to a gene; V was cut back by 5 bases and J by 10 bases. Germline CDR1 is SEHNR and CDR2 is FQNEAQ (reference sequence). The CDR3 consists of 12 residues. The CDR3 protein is CASSQDRDEQFF. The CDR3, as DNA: TGTGCCAGCAGCCAAGACAGGGACGAGCAGTTCTTC.

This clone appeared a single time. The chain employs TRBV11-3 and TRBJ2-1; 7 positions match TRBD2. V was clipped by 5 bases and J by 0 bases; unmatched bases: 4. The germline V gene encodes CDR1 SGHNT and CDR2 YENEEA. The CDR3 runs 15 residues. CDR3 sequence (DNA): TGTGCCAGCAGCCCGCGACTAGCCTCCTACAATGAGCAGTTCTTC. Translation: CASSPRLASYNEQFF.

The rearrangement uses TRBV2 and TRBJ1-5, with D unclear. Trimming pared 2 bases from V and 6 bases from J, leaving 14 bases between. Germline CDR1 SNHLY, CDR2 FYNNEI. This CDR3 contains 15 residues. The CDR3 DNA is TGTGCCAGCAGTGAATTGGCAGGTGATTCTCAGCCCCAGCATTTT. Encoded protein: CASSELAGDSQPQHF.